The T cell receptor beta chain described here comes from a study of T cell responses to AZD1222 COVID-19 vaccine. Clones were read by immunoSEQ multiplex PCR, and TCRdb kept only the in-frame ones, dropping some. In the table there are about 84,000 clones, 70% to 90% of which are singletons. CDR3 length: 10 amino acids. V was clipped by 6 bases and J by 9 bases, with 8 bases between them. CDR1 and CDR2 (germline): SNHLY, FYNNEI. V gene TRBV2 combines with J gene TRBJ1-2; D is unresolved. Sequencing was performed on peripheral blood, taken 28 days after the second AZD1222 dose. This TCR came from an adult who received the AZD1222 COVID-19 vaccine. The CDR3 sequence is CASSGVRYTF. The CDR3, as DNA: TGTGCCAGCAGCGGGGTACGCTACACCTTC.